This TCR beta chain was found in a study of regulatory T cells in long-lasting Graves disease. The time point is: newly diagnosed GD, antithyroid drugs for less than 3 months. The TCR library was prepared using RNA isolated from PBMCs. Overall study results and limits: Persistent Graves' patients had lower TCR diversity than newly diagnosed ones.

This clonotype was counted between two and nine times. Its antigen remains unknown. In building TCR beta libraries, iRepertoire HTBI primers were used together with Arm-PCR of CDR3 regions. TCRdb processed the multiplex PCR reads anew with MiXCR; each CDR3 protein has one entry. In the table there are approximately 470,000 distinct CDR3 sequences, about 16% of which are singletons. Germline V gene lookup returns CDR1 MNHEY and CDR2 SVGEGT. The junction had 1 base not matched to a gene; V was cut back by 1 base and J by 0 bases. This CDR3 comprises 15 residues. These data also featured in a second study, about T cells in Graves' hyperthyroidism and ophthalmopathy. Turning to that study: Blood also held most thyroid clonotypes expanded beyond 0.001.

The receptor was derived from a man in his forties with Graves disease. This sample comprised peripheral blood mononuclear cells (PBMCs), obtained at new diagnosis, from a patient treated with antithyroid drugs. The V call is TRBV6-2 or TRBV6-3, the J call TRBJ2-7, with 9 bases identical to TRBD2. The CDR3 region is CASSYLTSGSYEQYF. The CDR3 DNA reads as TGTGCCAGCAGTTACTTGACTAGCGGCTCCTACGAGCAGTACTTC.